This T cell receptor beta chain came from a study of blood T cell repertoires in COVID-19. Study in general: Collection of acute and convalescent COVID-19 samples took place in the United States, Italy and Spain.

This CDR3 comprises 15 residues. The V gene end was trimmed by 4 bases and the J gene end by 5 bases; junction bases not matched to a gene: 8. Germline CDR1 and CDR2: SGHRS and YFSETQ. In the original processing: Amplification from reference gene primers served as the basis for estimated nucleated cell counts. Using immunoSEQ multiplex PCR, the repertoire was profiled, and TCRdb retains in-frame clones only, with some absent. Clonal size and the V and J genes are those of that table, whereas D and trimming came from the DNA. Here the sample spans 84,000 or so clones, 75% to 90% being singletons. This clone was seen just once.

The source material was peripheral blood. The clonotype was recovered from a human donor in a cohort sampled during active COVID-19. The chain combines TRBV5-1 with TRBJ1-1; 10 bases line up with TRBD1. Here the CDR3 reads CASSARQGAYTEAFF. Here the CDR3 DNA reads TGCGCCAGCAGCGCGAGACAGGGGGCTTATACTGAAGCTTTCTTT. The complete variable domain, with remaining parts taken from reference TRBV5-1 and TRBJ1-1, reads KAGVTQTPRYLIKTRGQQVTLSCSPISGHRSVSWYQQTPGQGLQFLFEYFSETQRNKGNFPGRFSGRQFSNSRSEMNVSTLELGDSALYLCASSARQGAYTEAFFGQGTRLTVV.